This T cell receptor beta chain was sequenced during a study of blood T cell repertoires in COVID-19. About the research overall: COVID-19 samples, acute and convalescent, were from the United States, Italy and Spain. T cells, B-cell-depleted T cells, or PBMCs provided the cDNA or gDNA that served as material.

This clone turned up a few times. While infection was still active, Seattle patients were enrolled and then followed longitudinally. In the authors' methods: For nucleated cells, counts were estimated from reference gene primer amplification. Sequencing used immunoSEQ multiplex PCR; TCRdb keeps in-frame clones, though not all of them. V, J and clone size reflect that table, while D and trimming were determined from the DNA. The sample contains 150,000 to 200,000 clones, about 85% of which appear only once. The CDR3 runs 16 residues. The V gene's germline CDR1 is MNHEY and CDR2 SMNVEV (reference sequence). The trim removed 5 bases at V and 3 bases at J, leaving 11 bases unmatched.

Sequencing was done on a sample of peripheral blood. This chain joins TRBV27 and TRBJ1-1, with TRBD1 matching over 8 bases. The receptor was isolated from a man at least 80 years old with COVID-19, enrolled during active disease. The CDR3 protein is CASSPPGQDPYTEAFF. The DNA of the CDR3 is TGTGCCAGCAGTCCCCCGGGACAGGACCCTTACACTGAAGCTTTCTTT.